A single TCR beta chain is shown here with its context. Its matching antigen is unknown. Running of the v3.0 immunoSEQ assay took place at survey level. Sequenced by immunoSEQ multiplex PCR; TCRdb stores in-frame clones only, minus some. The sample lists 6,400 or so clones, 73% occurring once. The CDR3 is made up of 8 amino acids. Trimming took 6 bases from V and 13 from J, leaving 6 bases between them. CDR1 and CDR2 (germline): MNHEY, SVGAGI. The data are from a study of long-term antiretroviral therapy in people with HIV. Background on the study: It was about a decade before the 2015 immediate-ART recommendation that the earliest samples were taken.

Notes on the study in general: Sampling of blood ran from the mid-2000s to the late 2010s, and older ART regimens were possibly in use. Versus controls, repertoires in people with HIV had narrower CDR3 length ranges. Clones that had undergone expansion before ART prevailed in the repertoire throughout all time points.

The sequences come from unsorted PBMCs, collected 0.2 years after starting antiretroviral therapy. This receptor was obtained from a man aged 35 to 55 with HIV. The chain links TRBV6-5 to TRBJ1-2, with D unclear. The CDR3 nucleotides read TGTGCCAGCAGCCCGAGCACCTTC. Translated: CASSPSTF.